The 22 T cell receptor beta chains reported below all come from one sample, sequenced in a study of molecular identifiers for immune sequencing clone quantification. One entry per CDR3 protein results from TCRdb running MiXCR on the PCR reads. Of under 800,000 distinct CDR3 sequences listed, roughly 25% are singletons. The material sequenced was naive CD8+ T cells from blood, with Jurkat cell RNA spiked in. Stated subset: FACS-sorted CD8+CD4-CCR7+CD45RA+ naive T cells. The receptors were gathered from a human donor in good health. Some libraries in this study had Jurkat cell RNA spiked in.

This clonotype was picked up a small number of times. This chain uses TRBV10-1 with TRBJ2-3; D unclear. CDR3 length equals 14 residues. Per germline, CDR1 WNHNN and CDR2 SYGVQD (reference sequence). Trimming took off 3 bases at V and 2 bases at J, with 9 bases between the two ends. The CDR3 bases are TGCGCCAGCAGTGAAGGCAGGACCACAGATACGCAGTATTTT. Translated, it gives CASSEGRTTDTQYF.

This clonotype was seen repeatedly, ten times or more. J is TRBJ2-5 and V is TRBV5-1, with 7 bases that match TRBD2. Germline V gene sequence: CDR1 SGHRS, CDR2 YFSETQ. The CDR3 is 14 residues long. The J segment lost 4 bases and the V segment lost 2 bases, leaving 5 bases of the junction unmatched. CDR3 nucleotides: TGCGCCAGCAGCTTCGTCCGGGGGGTAGAGACCCAGTACTTC. This translates into CASSFVRGVETQYF.

This clonotype appeared a few times. V is TRBV30 and J is TRBJ2-1; D uncertain. V lost 4 bases to trimming and J lost 5 bases, with 6 bases between them. Germline CDR1 is GTSNPN and CDR2 is SVGIG (reference sequence). CDR3 size: 11 residues. DNA of the CDR3: TGTGCCTGGACACTCCACAATGAGCAGTTCTTC. Translating gives CAWTLHNEQFF.

The gene calls are TRBV6-5 and TRBJ1-1; D gene unclear. The CDR3 has 13 amino acids. V was trimmed by 5 bases and J by 3 bases, leaving 10 bases between them. The germline V gene encodes CDR1 MNHEY and CDR2 SVGAGI. CDR3 loop: CASSPPFDTEAFF. The CDR3 bases are TGTGCCAGCAGTCCCCCTTTCGACACTGAAGCTTTCTTT.

This sequence joins TRBV20-1 and TRBJ2-7; tentative D call: TRBD2 (7 bases). The CDR3 sequence is 15 residues long. Germline assignment: CDR1 DFQATT and CDR2 SNEGSKA (reference sequence). Trimming shortened V by 3 bases and J by 0 bases, and 15 bases separated the two germline ends. CDR3 DNA sequence: TGCAGTGCTAGGGTACAGGGCGGGAGCTCCTACGAGCAGTACTTC. Translation: CSARVQGGSSYEQYF.

This clonotype was detected many times. The genes are TRBV7-9 and TRBJ2-7; D is possibly TRBD2 (5 bases). The CDR3 extends over 15 amino acids. Trimming removed 5 bases from V and 7 bases from J, with 21 bases in between. Germline loops: CDR1 SEHNR, CDR2 FQNEAQ (reference sequence). CDR3 nucleotides: TGTGCCAGCAGCCTGACCGAGGGATGGGTTGAAGAGCAGTACTTC. It encodes CASSLTEGWVEEQYF.

The chain employs TRBV19 and TRBJ1-5, with TRBD1 matching over 7 bases. Germline-derived CDR1 and CDR2 are LNHDA and SQIVND (reference sequence). The length of the CDR3 is 15 residues. J lost 4 bases, V lost 6 bases, and 9 bases had no gene match. The CDR3 here is CASRPWDSPNQPQHF. The CDR3 region has the DNA TGTGCCAGTAGACCCTGGGACAGTCCTAATCAGCCCCAGCATTTT.

This clonotype has more than one count but fewer than ten. The V gene is TRBV24-1, the J gene TRBJ2-1; no reliable D call. The CDR3 has 13 residues. Germline CDR1 and CDR2: KGHDR and SFDVKD. V was cut by 2 bases and J by 5 bases, with 6 bases left in between. This chain's CDR3 is CATSDSSNNEQFF. The CDR3 nucleotides are TGTGCCACCAGTGATTCGTCAAACAATGAGCAGTTCTTC.

Concerning this clonotype: This may arise from a read error, as a much more abundant clone is one base away. This chain links TRBV29-1 with TRBJ2-2, with 7 bases lining up with TRBD1. Germline V gene data show CDR1 as SQVTM and CDR2 as ANQGSEA. This CDR3 is 15 amino acids long. CDR3 in amino acids: CSVEKGAGNAGELFF. The CDR3 DNA follows: TGCAGCGTTGAAAAGGGGGCCGGGAACGCCGGGGAGCTGTTTTTT.

Turning to this clonotype: A single base separates this from a much larger clone, so it may be a read error. V gene TRBV7-9 combines with J gene TRBJ2-7; D not resolved. Germline CDR1 SEHNR, CDR2 FQNEAQ (reference sequence). Deletions cut 1 base from V and 5 bases from J, with 12 bases between. This CDR3 comprises 14 residues. CDR3 in DNA: TGTGCCAGCAGCTTAGTTCGGGTGCCCCACGAGCAGTACTTC. Encoded protein: CASSLVRVPHEQYF.

On this clonotype itself: A read error is possible here, since a much larger clone lies one base away. The rearrangement links TRBV7-2 to TRBJ2-7; maybe TRBD1 (6 bases). In germline, CDR1 is SGHTA, CDR2 FQGNSA. CDR3 length equals 16 residues. The CDR3 DNA reads as TGTGGCAGCAGCTTAAGAAGTACCAGGGGATCCTACGAGCAGTACTTC. This sequence encodes CGSSLRSTRGSYEQYF.

This clonotype was recorded at least ten times. V is TRBV9 and J is TRBJ2-7; TRBD1 matches at 8 bases. Germline V gene sequence: CDR1 SGDLS, CDR2 YYNGEE. The V and J ends lost 2 bases and 4 bases, in that order; junction bases with no gene match: 8. This CDR3 has 15 residues. The CDR3 coding sequence is TGTGCCAGCAGCGTCGGAGGGACAGGAGGGTACGAGCAGTACTTC. Its protein is CASSVGGTGGYEQYF.

The gene calls are TRBV20-1 and TRBJ2-7; D ambiguous. V was pared by 3 bases and J by 2 bases, with 11 bases between. The CDR3 totals 13 residues. Looked up from germline, CDR1 is DFQATT and CDR2 is SNEGSKA (reference sequence). CDR3 DNA: TGCAGTGCTAGTTTCCCAGAGGCCTACGAGCAGTACTTC. As protein: CSASFPEAYEQYF.

In this sample, this clonotype turned up many times. The chain couples TRBV7-6 to TRBJ2-3, with 10 bases that match TRBD2. The germline CDR1 and CDR2 sequences are SGHVS and FNYEAQ. The V segment lost 4 bases and the J segment 3 bases; nucleotides outside the gene matches: 7. There are 16 residues in the CDR3. CDR3 coding DNA: TGTGCCAGCAGCTCCCCCGGGACTAGCGATACAGATACGCAGTATTTT. This gives the protein CASSSPGTSDTDTQYF.

Ten or more counts support this clonotype. The chain employs TRBV12-3 or TRBV12-4 and TRBJ2-3, with TRBD2 matching over 10 bases. V dropped 2 bases and J dropped 6; count of bases not matched to a gene: 8. The CDR3 has 16 residues. CDR3 DNA sequence: TGTGCCAGCAGTTTACCCCCTAGCGGGGGACCGGATACGCAGTATTTT. Protein: CASSLPPSGGPDTQYF.

The genes are TRBV12-3 or TRBV12-4 and TRBJ2-6; TRBD2 might be the D (5 bases). The CDR3 consists of 11 residues. Trimming removed 3 bases from V and 17 bases from J, with 11 bases in between. This CDR3 is CASSFIGDMTF. DNA for the CDR3: TGTGCCAGCAGTTTCATCGGGGATATGACTTTC.

This clonotype has at least ten counts. This sequence joins TRBV5-4 and TRBJ2-7; TRBD2 agrees at 9 bases. The CDR3 spans 13 residues. The ends lost 5 bases at V and 4 bases at J; junction bases unmatched: 4. Germline V gives CDR1 SGHNT, CDR2 YYREEE (reference sequence). CDR3 sequence reads: CASRFSGGYEQYF. The CDR3 region has the DNA TGTGCCAGCAGATTTAGCGGGGGATACGAGCAGTACTTC.

This clonotype was counted ten times or more. The rearrangement links TRBV7-2 to TRBJ2-1, with 10 bases identical to TRBD2. The CDR3 covers 15 residues. Germline V gives CDR1 SGHTA, CDR2 FQGNSA. V shed 6 bases and J 3 bases; nucleotides not matched to a gene: 5. The CDR3 DNA follows: TGTGCCAGCAGTCTAACTAGCGGGGACTACAATGAGCAGTTCTTC. Residues: CASSLTSGDYNEQFF.

This clonotype was seen ten or more times. The V gene is TRBV5-6, the J gene TRBJ2-7; D gene uncertain. V was pared by 1 base and J by 2 bases, with 7 bases between. CDR1 and CDR2 (germline): SGHDT, YYEEEE. The CDR3 runs 13 residues. The chain's CDR3 is CASSLTMPYEQYF. The CDR3 DNA reads TGTGCCAGCAGCTTGACCATGCCCTACGAGCAGTACTTC.

The chain combines TRBV7-9 with TRBJ2-7, with 9 bases that match TRBD1. V was clipped by 2 bases and J by 9 bases; unmatched bases: 11. The CDR3 is 15 residues long. Germline CDR1 SEHNR, CDR2 FQNEAQ (reference sequence). The CDR3 here is CASSLSGQGPSAQYF. DNA of the CDR3: TGTGCCAGCAGCTTATCGGGACAGGGCCCCTCCGCGCAGTACTTC.

In the case of this clonotype: A read error is possible here, since a much larger clone lies one base away. The rearrangement uses TRBV27 and TRBJ2-7, with no clear D. Germline V gene data show CDR1 as MNHEY and CDR2 as SMNVEV (reference sequence). The CDR3 runs 13 residues. Trimming shortened V by 6 bases and J by 5 bases, and 14 bases separated the two germline ends. CDR3 DNA: TGTGCCAGCAGGTTACGCCCCGTCGACGAGCAGTACTTC. This gives the protein CASRLRPVDEQYF.

CDR3 sequence: CAWNPGQGINIQYF. The CDR3 DNA is TGTGCCTGGAACCCGGGACAGGGTATAAACATTCAGTACTTC. This sequence joins TRBV30 and TRBJ2-4, with 9 bases fitting TRBD1. This CDR3 has 14 amino acids. With V trimmed by 4 bases and J by 6 bases, 7 bases remained unmatched. Looked up from germline, CDR1 is GTSNPN and CDR2 is SVGIG (reference sequence).